This is a list of T cell receptor beta chains from one sample in a study of blood T cell repertoires in COVID-19. Only in-frame clones appear in the TCRdb table, and some are missing; sequencing was by immunoSEQ multiplex PCR. The table has roughly 86,000 clones, approximately 83% seen once. The sample consisted of peripheral blood. The receptors stem from a man in his fifties or sixties with acute or convalescent COVID-19. Each CDR3 is given with its conserved first and last residue. The D gene is left open where the match is weak. Clone size is stated in some rows and not others, as once, few, many or a class when expanded.

v_gene: TRBV10-3
d_gene: .
len: 13
abundance: .
j_gene: TRBJ2-1
CDR3nt: TGTGCCATCGAGATCCAAAGGGGGACTGAGCAGTTCTTC
CDR3aa: CAIEIQRGTEQFF

v_gene: TRBV5-4
d_gene: TRBD1
len: 12
abundance: once
j_gene: TRBJ1-2
CDR3nt: TGTGCCAGCAGCCCCGGACAGGGTGGCTACACCTTC
CDR3aa: CASSPGQGGYTF

v_gene: TRBV3-1/TRBV3-2
d_gene: .
len: 15
abundance: .
j_gene: TRBJ2-3
CDR3nt: TGTGCCAGCAGTGACAGGTATAGTTCGGGCGATACGCAGTATTTT
CDR3aa: CASSDRYSSGDTQYF

v_gene: TRBV7-2
d_gene: .
len: 15
abundance: .
j_gene: TRBJ1-5
CDR3nt: TGTGCCAGCAGCTTAAAAGGAGGAGGCAATCAGCCCCAGCATTTT
CDR3aa: CASSLKGGGNQPQHF

v_gene: TRBV12-3/TRBV12-4
d_gene: .
len: 13
abundance: .
j_gene: TRBJ1-1
CDR3nt: TGTGCCAGCAGTTTGCAGGGCAACACTGAAGCTTTCTTT
CDR3aa: CASSLQGNTEAFF

v_gene: TRBV5-1
d_gene: .
len: 13
abundance: once
j_gene: TRBJ1-1
CDR3nt: TGCGCCAGCAGCTTCACGGGAAACACTGAAGCTTTCTTT
CDR3aa: CASSFTGNTEAFF

v_gene: TRBV9
d_gene: TRBD1
len: 19
abundance: .
j_gene: TRBJ1-6
CDR3nt: TGTGCCAGCAGCGTAGATGTAGGGGGCCCGGAAAACTATAATTCACCCCTCCACTTT
CDR3aa: CASSVDVGGPENYNSPLHF

v_gene: TRBV9
d_gene: .
len: 13
abundance: .
j_gene: TRBJ2-3
CDR3nt: TGTGCCAGCAGCCCCTCTAGCACAGATACGCAGTATTTT
CDR3aa: CASSPSSTDTQYF

v_gene: TRBV4-2
d_gene: TRBD2
len: 15
abundance: .
j_gene: TRBJ2-5
CDR3nt: TGTGCCAGCAGCCAAGGGGGGAGCGGGGTTGAGACCCAGTACTTC
CDR3aa: CASSQGGSGVETQYF

v_gene: TRBV5-1
d_gene: .
len: 11
abundance: .
j_gene: TRBJ2-5
CDR3nt: TGCGCCAGCAGCCAGGGGGAGACCCAGTACTTC
CDR3aa: CASSQGETQYF

v_gene: TRBV4-1
d_gene: .
len: 18
abundance: .
j_gene: TRBJ2-7
CDR3nt: TGCGCCAGCAGCCAAGATAGGGGATCGGGGGTTAGATCCTACGAGCAGTACTTC
CDR3aa: CASSQDRGSGVRSYEQYF

v_gene: TRBV29-1
d_gene: TRBD1
len: 14
abundance: few
j_gene: TRBJ1-2
CDR3nt: TGCAGCGTAGGGACAGGGGCCCAGACCTATGGCTACACCTTC
CDR3aa: CSVGTGAQTYGYTF

v_gene: TRBV5-1
d_gene: TRBD2
len: 16
abundance: .
j_gene: TRBJ2-3
CDR3nt: TGCGCCAGCAGCTTGGAGGCGGGGGGGCGATCAGATACGCAGTATTTT
CDR3aa: CASSLEAGGRSDTQYF

v_gene: TRBV11-2
d_gene: .
len: 15
abundance: .
j_gene: TRBJ1-1
CDR3nt: TGTGCCAGCAGCTTAGTTTTGACTTCCAACACTGAAGCTTTCTTT
CDR3aa: CASSLVLTSNTEAFF

v_gene: TRBV5-1
d_gene: TRBD1
len: 16
abundance: .
j_gene: TRBJ2-7
CDR3nt: TGCGCCAGCAGCATTAACAGGGGCCCAGACTCCTACGAGCAGTACTTC
CDR3aa: CASSINRGPDSYEQYF

v_gene: TRBV27
d_gene: TRBD1
len: 15
abundance: .
j_gene: TRBJ1-2
CDR3nt: TGTGCCAGCACTTCTACGACCAGGACAGGCTATGGCTACACCTTC
CDR3aa: CASTSTTRTGYGYTF

v_gene: TRBV6-5
d_gene: TRBD1
len: 15
abundance: .
j_gene: TRBJ1-4
CDR3nt: TGTGCCAGCAGCTCACAGGGGGCGGCTAATGAAAAACTGTTTTTT
CDR3aa: CASSSQGAANEKLFF

v_gene: TRBV5-4
d_gene: .
len: 14
abundance: .
j_gene: TRBJ2-7
CDR3nt: TGTGCCAGCAGCTTGGGCGGTCAATCCTACGAGCAGTACTTC
CDR3aa: CASSLGGQSYEQYF

v_gene: TRBV7-2
d_gene: .
len: 16
abundance: .
j_gene: TRBJ2-3
CDR3nt: TGTGCCAGCAGCTCCTCTCTGGGGGCTCTAACAGATACGCAGTATTTT
CDR3aa: CASSSSLGALTDTQYF

v_gene: TRBV5-5
d_gene: TRBD1
len: 15
abundance: .
j_gene: TRBJ1-1
CDR3nt: TGTGCCAGCAGCTACCGACAGGGAGGCGCCGCTGAAGCTTTCTTT
CDR3aa: CASSYRQGGAAEAFF

v_gene: TRBV6-5
d_gene: .
len: 15
abundance: once
j_gene: TRBJ1-2
CDR3nt: TGTGCCAGCCTTACAACAGGGACCCCTAACTATGGCTACACCTTC
CDR3aa: CASLTTGTPNYGYTF

v_gene: TRBV7-2
d_gene: TRBD1
len: 14
abundance: .
j_gene: TRBJ1-4
CDR3nt: TGTGCCAGCAGCGGGACAGGGGTTAATGAAAAACTGTTTTTT
CDR3aa: CASSGTGVNEKLFF

v_gene: TRBV6-6
d_gene: .
len: 11
abundance: .
j_gene: TRBJ1-1
CDR3nt: TGTGCCAGCAGTGGGGGGGGTGAGGCTTTCTTT
CDR3aa: CASSGGGEAFF

v_gene: TRBV24-1
d_gene: .
len: 14
abundance: .
j_gene: TRBJ2-1
CDR3nt: TGTGCCACCAGTGATTTGCTCGGGACAAAACAGCAGTTCTTC
CDR3aa: CATSDLLGTKQQFF

v_gene: TRBV24-1
d_gene: TRBD2
len: 14
abundance: .
j_gene: TRBJ2-1
CDR3nt: TGTGCCACCAGTGACTTCGCTAGCGGGGGTGAGCAGTTCTTC
CDR3aa: CATSDFASGGEQFF

v_gene: TRBV29-1
d_gene: .
len: 14
abundance: .
j_gene: TRBJ1-1
CDR3nt: TGCAGCGTTGAAGATCCCGGTTCTAATGCTGAAGCTTTCTTT
CDR3aa: CSVEDPGSNAEAFF

v_gene: TRBV15
d_gene: TRBD2
len: 17
abundance: .
j_gene: TRBJ2-2
CDR3nt: TGTGCCACCAGCAGAGACCGACTAGCGGGGAACACCGGGGAGCTGTTTTTT
CDR3aa: CATSRDRLAGNTGELFF

v_gene: TRBV7-9
d_gene: .
len: 14
abundance: .
j_gene: TRBJ1-1
CDR3nt: TGTGCCAGCAGCTTAGGGACACTGAGTACTGAAGCTTTCTTT
CDR3aa: CASSLGTLSTEAFF

v_gene: TRBV5-6
d_gene: .
len: 15
abundance: .
j_gene: TRBJ2-1
CDR3nt: TGTGCCAGCAGCTTGGGGGGGCTGACCTACAATGAGCAGTTCTTC
CDR3aa: CASSLGGLTYNEQFF

v_gene: TRBV7-2
d_gene: .
len: 17
abundance: .
j_gene: TRBJ1-5
CDR3nt: TGTGCCAGCAGCTTAGATGGGCCGCGGGCAAGTAATCAGCCCCAGCATTTT
CDR3aa: CASSLDGPRASNQPQHF

v_gene: TRBV27
d_gene: .
len: 13
abundance: .
j_gene: TRBJ1-1
CDR3nt: TGTGCCAGCAGTTTACAGGGCATCACTGAAGCTTTCTTT
CDR3aa: CASSLQGITEAFF

v_gene: TRBV6-2/TRBV6-3
d_gene: .
len: 12
abundance: .
j_gene: TRBJ1-1
CDR3nt: TGTGCCAGCAGTTACGACAGGACTGAAGCTTTCTTT
CDR3aa: CASSYDRTEAFF

v_gene: TRBV3-1/TRBV3-2
d_gene: .
len: 13
abundance: .
j_gene: TRBJ2-7
CDR3nt: TGTGCCAGCAGCGGGCAGTTAAACTACGAGCAGTACTTC
CDR3aa: CASSGQLNYEQYF

v_gene: TRBV12-3/TRBV12-4
d_gene: .
len: 12
abundance: .
j_gene: TRBJ1-2
CDR3nt: TGTGCCAGCAGTTCCCCCGACTATGGCTACACCTTC
CDR3aa: CASSSPDYGYTF

v_gene: TRBV2
d_gene: .
len: 15
abundance: .
j_gene: TRBJ2-2
CDR3nt: TGTGCCAGCAGTGAGGCCAGCGCGAACACCGGGGAGCTGTTTTTT
CDR3aa: CASSEASANTGELFF

v_gene: TRBV6-5
d_gene: .
len: 15
abundance: .
j_gene: TRBJ2-1
CDR3nt: TGTGCCAGCAGTTACGGGGCCGATACCTACAATGAGCAGTTCTTC
CDR3aa: CASSYGADTYNEQFF

v_gene: TRBV6-4
d_gene: .
len: 13
abundance: .
j_gene: TRBJ1-6
CDR3nt: TGTGCCAGCAGTGTGCAGGGAGGGTCACCCCTCCACTTT
CDR3aa: CASSVQGGSPLHF

v_gene: TRBV6-2/TRBV6-3
d_gene: TRBD1
len: 17
abundance: .
j_gene: TRBJ2-1
CDR3nt: TGTGCCAGCAGTTACAGTCCCCCACAGGGGATCTACAATGAGCAGTTCTTC
CDR3aa: CASSYSPPQGIYNEQFF

v_gene: TRBV5-6
d_gene: .
len: 14
abundance: .
j_gene: TRBJ2-3
CDR3nt: TGTGCCAGCAGCTTCTCGTATAGCACAGATACGCAGTATTTT
CDR3aa: CASSFSYSTDTQYF

v_gene: TRBV6-5
d_gene: .
len: 14
abundance: .
j_gene: TRBJ2-5
CDR3nt: TGTGCCAGCAGTTACAGCCTCATTTCCGAGACCCAGTACTTC
CDR3aa: CASSYSLISETQYF

v_gene: TRBV19
d_gene: .
len: 15
abundance: .
j_gene: TRBJ2-7
CDR3nt: TGTGCCAGTAGTATAGGTTCCACCAGCTCCTACGAGCAGTACTTC
CDR3aa: CASSIGSTSSYEQYF

v_gene: TRBV9
d_gene: .
len: 16
abundance: once
j_gene: TRBJ1-2
CDR3nt: TGTGCCAGCAGCGTAGATGGCAGGGGATCGAACTATGGCTACACCTTC
CDR3aa: CASSVDGRGSNYGYTF